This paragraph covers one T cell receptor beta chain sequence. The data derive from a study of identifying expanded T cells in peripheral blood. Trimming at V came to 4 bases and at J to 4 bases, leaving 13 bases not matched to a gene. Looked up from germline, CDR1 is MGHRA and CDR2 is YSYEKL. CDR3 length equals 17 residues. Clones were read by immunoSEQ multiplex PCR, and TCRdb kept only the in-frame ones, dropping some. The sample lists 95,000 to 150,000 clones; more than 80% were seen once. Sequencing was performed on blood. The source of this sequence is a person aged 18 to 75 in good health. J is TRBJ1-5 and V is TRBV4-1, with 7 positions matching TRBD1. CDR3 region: CASSLLHAGTANQPQHF. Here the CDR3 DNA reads TGCGCCAGCAGCCTTCTACACGCCGGGACAGCGAATCAGCCCCAGCATTTT.